These T cell receptor beta chains were read from a single sample in a study of post-analysis software for immune sequencing data. TCRdb re-called the PCR reads through MiXCR, storing one row per CDR3 protein. The sample carries hundreds of thousands of distinct CDR3 sequences, around 64% recorded once. The sequenced material came from blood. The origin of the receptors is a girl aged 2 to 10 with multiple sclerosis. CDR3s include the opening cysteine and the closing phenylalanine or tryptophan. Fields, in order: V gene, CDR3 protein.

TRBV20-1	CSALHPSGGNEQFF
TRBV20-1	CSAKPGTSSPQHF
TRBV12-3/TRBV12-4	CASSFWTAQETQYF
TRBV2	CASSEAQGLTTDTQYF
TRBV11-2	CASSPTGGRSYEQYF
TRBV7-2	CASSVITIDYEQYF
TRBV4-1	CASSRPGDGMNTEAFF
TRBV28	CTSSLGGNTEAFF
TRBV6-6	CASSYQGLEQYF
TRBV7-9	CASSFGGSKLDTQYF
TRBV2	CATGGLGETQYF
TRBV11-3	CASSPRGQTNTEAFF
TRBV29-1	CSVEDRAGGHGYTF
TRBV6-4	CASSPTGSYTDTQYF
TRBV3-1	CASSQDNRAFYGHTF
TRBV7-2	CASSLELRTEAFF
TRBV19	CASSIVSGETQYF
TRBV24-1	CATSEHDRGPFADTQYF
TRBV7-6	CASSLASGQGSTYEQYF
TRBV2	CASIEARPSTDTQYF
TRBV29-1	CSVGMKGTDTQYF
TRBV29-1	CSVEGWDTQETQYF
TRBV20-1	CSAGGGVGTEAFF